This T cell receptor beta chain was profiled in a study of blood T cell repertoires in COVID-19 (dated by TCRdb to between 2020 and 2021). Looking at the study overall: Samples covering the acute and convalescent phases of COVID-19 were provided by collaborators in the United States, Italy and Spain. The prospective study material was composed of cDNA or gDNA derived from T cells, B-cell-depleted T cells, or PBMCs. Subjects who had been exposed to COVID-19, were actively infected with it, or had recovered from it provided the deeply sampled blood TCRbeta repertoires that made up the dataset. The samples were drawn from two sources: the first 160 participants of the ongoing ImmuneRACE study, and 1,254 subjects contributed by 6 global collaborators. The repertoires were made available in a free public database intended to serve as a resource for research on the immune response to SARS-CoV-2. Sample metadata almost always included a de-identified subject ID, COVID-19 status, age in years and sex. Where available, HLA class I and class II types were obtained from metadata supplied by the sample provider rather than from assay-based typing.

From the cysteine up to the phenylalanine, the CDR3 has a length of 17 residues. The CDR3 DNA has 51 bases and is translated from base 1. From the germline V gene, CDR1 is KGHDR and CDR2 is SFDVKD. V ends up 3 bases short and J 2 bases short, with an unmatched junction base count of 2. The collaborating institutions used their own protocols to collect whole blood in K2EDTA tubes. For TCRbeta analysis, collaborators shipped samples as frozen whole blood, isolated PBMCs, or DNA extracted from either of those sample types. Worth noting for this clone: Its antigen remains undetermined. Base qualities are missing; no much larger clone stands one base away.

General conclusions and limits of the study: The quantity of clinical and demographic metadata differed by source and by participant and was supplied without curation.

The immunoSEQ Assay, a bias-controlled multiplex PCR, was used to amplify TCRbeta CDR3 regions from genomic DNA. The source study handled its data this way. Within the assay, amplification of reference gene primers was used to estimate how many nucleated cells each sample contained. Sequence reads were collapsed and filtered to measure the absolute abundance of every unique TCRbeta CDR3 rearrangement. Productive Simpson clonality was computed per sample as the square root of Simpson's diversity index over productive rearrangements. What TCRdb holds here is the immuneACCESS table cut down to in-frame rearrangements. Part of the clones is not present; checked against another copy, under half of the missing clones reflect an unresolved V gene, and the others are unexplained. Clone size and the V and J calls come from that table; the DNA yielded D and trimming. This sample is represented by fewer than 250,000 clones; 80% to 90% of them were singletons. 2% to 2.5% of the sample belongs to the ten largest clones.

This TCR came from a woman aged 45-59 years with acute or convalescent COVID-19. Material for sequencing was peripheral blood. Here the chain combines TRBV24-1 and TRBJ2-3; 15 bases in between match TRBD2. Here the CDR3 is given as CATSDRTSGGATDTQYF. The bases read TGTGCCACCAGTGATCGGACTAGCGGGGGGGCCACAGATACGCAGTATTTT.